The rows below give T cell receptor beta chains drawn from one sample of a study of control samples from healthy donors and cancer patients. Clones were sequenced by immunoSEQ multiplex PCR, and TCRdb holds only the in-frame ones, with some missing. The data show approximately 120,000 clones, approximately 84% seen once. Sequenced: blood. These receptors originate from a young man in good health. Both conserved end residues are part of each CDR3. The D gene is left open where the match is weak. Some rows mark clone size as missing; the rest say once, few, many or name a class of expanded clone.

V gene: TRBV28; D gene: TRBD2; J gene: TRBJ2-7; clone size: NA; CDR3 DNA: TGTGCCAGCAGTTTATGGCTAGCGGGAGCTTCCTACGAGCAGTACTTC; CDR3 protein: CASSLWLAGASYEQYF
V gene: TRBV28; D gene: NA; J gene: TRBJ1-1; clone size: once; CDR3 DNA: TGTGCCAGCAGTTTAAGCAGGGACCAGCTTGAAGCTTTCTTT; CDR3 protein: CASSLSRDQLEAFF
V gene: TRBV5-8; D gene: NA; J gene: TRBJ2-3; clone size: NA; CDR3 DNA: TGTGCCAGCAGCTTAGCTGGGCCAGATACGCAGTATTTT; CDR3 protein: CASSLAGPDTQYF
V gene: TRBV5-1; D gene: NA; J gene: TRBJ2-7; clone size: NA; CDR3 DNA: TGCGCCAGCAGCACCGGACGGGATTACTACGAGCAGTACTTC; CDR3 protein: CASSTGRDYYEQYF
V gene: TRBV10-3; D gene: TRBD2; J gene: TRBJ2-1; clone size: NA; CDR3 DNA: TGTGCCATCAGTTGGGGGGACGGGAGGGATGAGCAGTTCTTC; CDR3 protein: CAISWGDGRDEQFF
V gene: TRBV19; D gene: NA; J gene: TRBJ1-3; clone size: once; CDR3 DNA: TGTGCCAGTAGCGGCGGGGGCTCTGGAAACACCATATATTTT; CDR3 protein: CASSGGGSGNTIYF
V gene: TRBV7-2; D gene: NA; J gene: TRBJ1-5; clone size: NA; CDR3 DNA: TGTGCCAGCAGCCTCAAACACGAATATAGCAATCAGCCCCAGCATTTT; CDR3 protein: CASSLKHEYSNQPQHF
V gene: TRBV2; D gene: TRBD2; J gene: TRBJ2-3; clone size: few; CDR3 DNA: TGTGCCAGCCAGAGCGGGCCTAGCGGGCTTAGCACAGATACGCAGTATTTT; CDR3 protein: CASQSGPSGLSTDTQYF
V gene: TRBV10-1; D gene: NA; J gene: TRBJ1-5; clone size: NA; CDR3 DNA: TGCGCCACCTTAGGGGGGGGGAATCAGCCCCAGCATTTT; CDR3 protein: CATLGGGNQPQHF
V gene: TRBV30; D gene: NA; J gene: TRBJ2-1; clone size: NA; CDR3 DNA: TGTGCCTGGAGTGTACCGGGACTGTCCTACAATGAGCAGTTCTTC; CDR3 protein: CAWSVPGLSYNEQFF
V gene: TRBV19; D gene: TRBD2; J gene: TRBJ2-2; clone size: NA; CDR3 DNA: TGTGCCAGTAGAAGGGACTATAACACCGGGGAGCTGTTTTTT; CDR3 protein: CASRRDYNTGELFF
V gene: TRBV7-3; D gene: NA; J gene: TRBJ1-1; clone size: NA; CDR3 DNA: TGTGCCAGCAGCTTAGACAGGAACACTGAAGCTTTCTTT; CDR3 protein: CASSLDRNTEAFF
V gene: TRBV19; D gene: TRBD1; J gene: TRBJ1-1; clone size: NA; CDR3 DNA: TGTGCCAGTAGTACGACGGGACAGGGGAGAAGGAACACTGAAGCTTTCTTT; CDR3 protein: CASSTTGQGRRNTEAFF
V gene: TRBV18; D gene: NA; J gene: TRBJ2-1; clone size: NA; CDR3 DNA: TGTGCCAGCTCACCACAGGGACCCTACAATGAGCAGTTCTTC; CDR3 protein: CASSPQGPYNEQFF
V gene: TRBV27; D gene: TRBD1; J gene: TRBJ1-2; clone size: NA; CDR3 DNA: TGTGCCAGCAGTTGGACCTGGGCAGGGGGCGATGGCTACACCTTC; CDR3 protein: CASSWTWAGGDGYTF
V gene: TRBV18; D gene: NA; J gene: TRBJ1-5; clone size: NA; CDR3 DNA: TGTGCCAGCTCACCACAGGGGGATGGCAATCAGCCCCAGCATTTT; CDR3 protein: CASSPQGDGNQPQHF
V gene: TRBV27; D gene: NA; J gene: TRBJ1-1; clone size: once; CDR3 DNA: TGTGCCAGCATGGGACGGCGAAATTACATGAACACTGAAGCTTTCTTT; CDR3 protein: CASMGRRNYMNTEAFF
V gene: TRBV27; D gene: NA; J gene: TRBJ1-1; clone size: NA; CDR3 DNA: TGTGCCAGCAGCCCCGGGGGGCCAAACACTGAAGCTTTCTTT; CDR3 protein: CASSPGGPNTEAFF
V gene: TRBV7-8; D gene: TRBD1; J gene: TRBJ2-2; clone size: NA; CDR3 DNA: TGTGCCAGCAGCAGGGGACAGGCGAGGAACACCGGGGAGCTGTTTTTT; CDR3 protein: CASSRGQARNTGELFF
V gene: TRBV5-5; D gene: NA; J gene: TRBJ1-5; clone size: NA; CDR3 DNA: TGTGCCAGCAGCTTGACAGTCAATCAGCCCCAGCATTTT; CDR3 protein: CASSLTVNQPQHF
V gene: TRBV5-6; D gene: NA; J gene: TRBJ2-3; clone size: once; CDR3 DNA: TGTGCCAGCAGAACGGACAGAGCCTCCACAGATACGCAGTATTTT; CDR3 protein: CASRTDRASTDTQYF
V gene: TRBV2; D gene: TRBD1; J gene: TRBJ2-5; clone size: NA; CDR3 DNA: TGTGCCAGCAGTTCCGGGACAGGGAAGGAGACCCAGTACTTC; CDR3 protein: CASSSGTGKETQYF
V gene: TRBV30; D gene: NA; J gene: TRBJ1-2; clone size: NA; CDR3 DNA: TGTGCCTGGAGTGTCCGCCCCCAACAGGGCCGTAGGGGCTACACCTTC; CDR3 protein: CAWSVRPQQGRRGYTF
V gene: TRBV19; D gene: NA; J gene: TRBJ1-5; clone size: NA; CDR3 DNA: TGTGCCAGTAGTAGCGGCAGGGTGGACCAGCCCCAGCATTTT; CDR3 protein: CASSSGRVDQPQHF
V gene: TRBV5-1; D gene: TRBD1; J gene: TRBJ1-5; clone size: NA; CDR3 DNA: TGCGCCAGCAGCTTGGGGGACAGGGATCTCAATCAGCCCCAGCATTTT; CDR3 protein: CASSLGDRDLNQPQHF
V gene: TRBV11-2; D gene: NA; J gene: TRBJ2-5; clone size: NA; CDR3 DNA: TGTGCCAGCAGCCGAGGCCAACAAGAGACCCAGTACTTC; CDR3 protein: CASSRGQQETQYF
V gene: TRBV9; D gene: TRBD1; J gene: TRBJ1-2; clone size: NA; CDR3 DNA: TGTGCCAGCAGCGTAGCTAGGACAGGGGAAGGCTACACCTTC; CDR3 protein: CASSVARTGEGYTF
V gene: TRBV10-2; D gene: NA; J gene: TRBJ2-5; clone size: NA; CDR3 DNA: TGCGCCAGCCGGGGTATGGAGACCCAGTACTTC; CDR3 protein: CASRGMETQYF
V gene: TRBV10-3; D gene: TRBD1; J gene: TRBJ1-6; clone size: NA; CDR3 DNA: TGTGCCATCGGACCCCAGGGGGCAAGGAATTCACCCCTCCACTTT; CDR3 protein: CAIGPQGARNSPLHF
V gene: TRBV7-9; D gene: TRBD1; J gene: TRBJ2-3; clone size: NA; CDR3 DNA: TGTGCCAGCAGCTTTAGGGTGGCCGGGACAGGGTCGACAGATACGCAGTATTTT; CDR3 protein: CASSFRVAGTGSTDTQYF
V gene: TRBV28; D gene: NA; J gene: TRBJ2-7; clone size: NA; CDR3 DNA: TGTGCCAGCAGATCCCCGTACGAGCAGTACTTC; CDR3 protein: CASRSPYEQYF
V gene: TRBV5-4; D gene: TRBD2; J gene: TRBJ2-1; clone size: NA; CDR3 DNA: TGTGCCAGCAGCTTGACTAGCGGGAGGGAAGGTGAGCAGTTCTTC; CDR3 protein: CASSLTSGREGEQFF
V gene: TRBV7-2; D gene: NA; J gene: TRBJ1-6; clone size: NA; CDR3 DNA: TGTGCCAGCAGCTTAGTGGCAGTCCCACCCCTCCACTTT; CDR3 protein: CASSLVAVPPLHF
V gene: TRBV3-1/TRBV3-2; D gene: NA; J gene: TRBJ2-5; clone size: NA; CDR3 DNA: TGTGCCAGCAGCCAGGAAGCAGCCCAGTACTTC; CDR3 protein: CASSQEAAQYF
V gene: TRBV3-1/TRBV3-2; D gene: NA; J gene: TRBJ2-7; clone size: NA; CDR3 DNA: TGTGCCAGCAGCCAAGATTTGGGTGGAGAGGAACCCTACGAGCAGTACTTC; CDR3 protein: CASSQDLGGEEPYEQYF
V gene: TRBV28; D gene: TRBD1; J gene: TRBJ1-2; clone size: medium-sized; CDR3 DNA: TGTGCCAGCAGTCCCGGACAGGGACGATACTATGGCTACACCTTC; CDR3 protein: CASSPGQGRYYGYTF
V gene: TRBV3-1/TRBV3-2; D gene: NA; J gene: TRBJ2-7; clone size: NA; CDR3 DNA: TGTGCCAGCAGCCAAGTCGGCAGGGTCTACGAGCAGTACTTC; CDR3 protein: CASSQVGRVYEQYF
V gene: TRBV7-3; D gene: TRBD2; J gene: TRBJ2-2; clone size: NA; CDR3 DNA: TGTGCCAGCAGCTTAACGGGACTAGCGAAGACCGGGGAGCTGTTTTTT; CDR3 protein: CASSLTGLAKTGELFF
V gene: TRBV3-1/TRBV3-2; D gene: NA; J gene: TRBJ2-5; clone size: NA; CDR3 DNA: TGTGCCAGCAGCCAGCCCGCCTACGGGAGCGGGGAGACCCAGTACTTC; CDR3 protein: CASSQPAYGSGETQYF
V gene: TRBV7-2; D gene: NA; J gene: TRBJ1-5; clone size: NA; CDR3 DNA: TGTGCCAGCAGCTTATCCACTCAAAGCAATCAGCCCCAGCATTTT; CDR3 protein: CASSLSTQSNQPQHF
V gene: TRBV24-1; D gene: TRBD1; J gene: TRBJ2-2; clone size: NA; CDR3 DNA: TGTGCCACCAGTGATTTGCAGGGACAGCTAACCGGGGAGCTGTTTTTT; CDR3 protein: CATSDLQGQLTGELFF
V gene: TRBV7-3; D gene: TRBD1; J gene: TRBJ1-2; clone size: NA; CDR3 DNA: TGTGCCAGCAGCTCCCGGGACAGGGGAGTTTTCGGCTACACCTTC; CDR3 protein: CASSSRDRGVFGYTF
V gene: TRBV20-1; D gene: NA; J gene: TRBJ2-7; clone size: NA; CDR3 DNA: TGCAGTGCTAGAGATGGCTACGAGCAGTACTTC; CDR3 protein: CSARDGYEQYF
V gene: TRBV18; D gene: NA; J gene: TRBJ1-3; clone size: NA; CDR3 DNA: TGTGCCAGCTCACCCCGGACCGGCCTCGACTCTGGAAACACCATATATTTT; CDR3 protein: CASSPRTGLDSGNTIYF
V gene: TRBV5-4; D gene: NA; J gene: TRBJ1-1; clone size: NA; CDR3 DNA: TGTGCCAGCAGCTTGGGACTTTACACTGAAGCTTTCTTT; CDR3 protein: CASSLGLYTEAFF
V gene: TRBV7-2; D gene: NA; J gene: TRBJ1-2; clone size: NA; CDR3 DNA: TGTGCCAGCAGCTTAGAACCCGGGACGGGCTACACCTTC; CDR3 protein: CASSLEPGTGYTF
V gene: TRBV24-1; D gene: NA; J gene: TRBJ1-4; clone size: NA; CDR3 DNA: TGTGCCACCAGTGATGGGGACGGCAGTAATGAAAAACTGTTTTTT; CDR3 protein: CATSDGDGSNEKLFF